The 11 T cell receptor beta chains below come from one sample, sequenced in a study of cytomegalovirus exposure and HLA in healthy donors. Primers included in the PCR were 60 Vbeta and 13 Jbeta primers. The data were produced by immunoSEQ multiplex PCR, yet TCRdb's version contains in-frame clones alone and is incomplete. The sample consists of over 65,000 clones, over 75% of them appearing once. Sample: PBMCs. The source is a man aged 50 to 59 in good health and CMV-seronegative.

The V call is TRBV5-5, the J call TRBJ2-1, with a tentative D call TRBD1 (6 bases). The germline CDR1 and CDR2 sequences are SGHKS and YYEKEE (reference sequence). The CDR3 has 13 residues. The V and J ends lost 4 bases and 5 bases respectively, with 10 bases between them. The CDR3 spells CASSLRTDNEQFF. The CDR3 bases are TGTGCCAGCAGCCTACGGACAGACAATGAGCAGTTCTTC.

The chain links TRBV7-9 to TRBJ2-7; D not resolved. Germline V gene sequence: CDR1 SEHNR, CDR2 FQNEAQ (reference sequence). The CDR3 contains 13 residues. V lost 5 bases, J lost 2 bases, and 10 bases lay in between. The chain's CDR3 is CASSQTRAYEQYF. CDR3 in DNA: TGTGCCAGCAGCCAAACCCGGGCCTACGAGCAGTACTTC.

The CDR3 is CASSEGLAGTGELFF. DNA of the CDR3: TGTGCCAGCAGTGAGGGACTAGCAGGGACCGGGGAGCTGTTTTTT. The chain combines TRBV2 with TRBJ2-2, with TRBD2 identical over 9 bases. Germline CDR1 reads SNHLY; CDR2 reads FYNNEI. The CDR3 extends over 15 amino acids. V lost 3 bases to trimming and J lost 5 bases; unmatched junction nucleotides: 4. Drawing the rest from reference TRBV2 and TRBJ2-2, the complete variable domain is EPEVTQTPSHQVTQMGQEVILRCVPISNHLYFYWYRQILGQKVEFLVSFYNNEISEKSEIFDDQFSVERPDGSNFTLKIRSTKLEDSAMYFCASSEGLAGTGELFFGEGSRLTVL.

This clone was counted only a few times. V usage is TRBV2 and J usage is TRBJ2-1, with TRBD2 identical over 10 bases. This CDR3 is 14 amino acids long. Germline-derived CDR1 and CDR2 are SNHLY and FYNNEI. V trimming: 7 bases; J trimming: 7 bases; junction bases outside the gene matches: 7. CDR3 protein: CASKSGGGANEQFF. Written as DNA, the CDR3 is TGTGCCAGCAAGAGCGGGGGGGGAGCGAATGAGCAGTTCTTC.

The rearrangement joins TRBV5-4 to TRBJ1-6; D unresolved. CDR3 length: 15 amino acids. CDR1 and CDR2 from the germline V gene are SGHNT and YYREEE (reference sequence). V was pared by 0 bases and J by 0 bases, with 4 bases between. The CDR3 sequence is CASSLGSSYNSPLHF. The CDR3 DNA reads TGTGCCAGCAGCTTGGGCAGCTCCTATAATTCACCCCTCCACTTT.

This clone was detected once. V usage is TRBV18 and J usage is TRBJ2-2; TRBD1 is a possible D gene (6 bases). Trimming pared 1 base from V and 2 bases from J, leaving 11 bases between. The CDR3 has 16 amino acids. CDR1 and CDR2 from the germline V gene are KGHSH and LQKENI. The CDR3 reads CASSPQGVDNTGELFF. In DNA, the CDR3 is TGTGCCAGCTCACCACAGGGGGTCGACAACACCGGGGAGCTGTTTTTT. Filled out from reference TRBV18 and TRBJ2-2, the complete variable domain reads NAGVMQNPRHLVRRRGQEARLRCSPMKGHSHVYWYRQLPEEGLKFMVYLQKENIIDESGMPKERFSAEFPKEGPSILRIQQVVRGDSAAYFCASSPQGVDNTGELFFGEGSRLTVL.

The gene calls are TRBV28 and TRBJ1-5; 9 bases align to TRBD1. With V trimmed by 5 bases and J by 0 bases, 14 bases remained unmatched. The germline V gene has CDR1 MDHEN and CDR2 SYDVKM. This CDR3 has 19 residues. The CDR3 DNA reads TGTGCCAGCAGTATGCGGCGGGACAGGGCAGGGTTTAGCAATCAGCCCCAGCATTTT. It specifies CASSMRRDRAGFSNQPQHF.

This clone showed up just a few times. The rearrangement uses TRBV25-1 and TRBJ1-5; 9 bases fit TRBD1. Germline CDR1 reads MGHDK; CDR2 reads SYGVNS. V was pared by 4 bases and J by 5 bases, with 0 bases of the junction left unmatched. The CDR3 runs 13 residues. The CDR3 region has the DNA TGTGCCAGCAGTGGGACAGGGGATCAGCCCCAGCATTTT. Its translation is CASSGTGDQPQHF.

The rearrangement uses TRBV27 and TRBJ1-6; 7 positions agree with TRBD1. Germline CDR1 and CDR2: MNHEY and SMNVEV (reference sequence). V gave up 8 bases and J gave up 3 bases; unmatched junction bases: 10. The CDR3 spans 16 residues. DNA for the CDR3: TGTGCCAGCTCCCCGGAGACAGGGCGCTATAATTCACCCCTCCACTTT. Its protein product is CASSPETGRYNSPLHF.

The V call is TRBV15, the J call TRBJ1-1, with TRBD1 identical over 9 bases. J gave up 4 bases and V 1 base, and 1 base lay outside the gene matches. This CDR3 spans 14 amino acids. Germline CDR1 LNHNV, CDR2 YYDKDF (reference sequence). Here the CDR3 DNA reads TGTGCCACCAGCAGAGGGGACAGGGCCACTGAAGCTTTCTTT. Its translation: CATSRGDRATEAFF.

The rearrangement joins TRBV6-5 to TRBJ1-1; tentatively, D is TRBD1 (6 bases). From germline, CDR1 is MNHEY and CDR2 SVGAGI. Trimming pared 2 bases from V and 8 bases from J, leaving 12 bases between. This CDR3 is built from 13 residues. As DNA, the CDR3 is TGTGCCAGCAGTTACCCCGGACAGACAGAAGCTTTCTTT. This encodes CASSYPGQTEAFF.